These T cell receptor beta chains were read from a single sample in a study of graft-versus-host responses after intestinal transplantation. No antigen has been identified for these receptors. Sequencing was performed with immunoSEQ multiplex PCR; in TCRdb, only in-frame clones are kept and a portion is missing. The sample has around 49,000 clones, roughly 90% seen once. This material consisted of unstimulated CD4+ T cells sorted from spleen or lymph node cells, taken before transplant. Source of these receptors: a human donor who was the organ donor for an intestinal transplant. The CDR3 runs from the conserved cysteine through the conserved F or W. Fields, in order: D gene, clone size, V gene, J gene, CDR3 DNA, CDR3 protein. D genes are given only for firm matches. Clone size is not always given. Where it is, it says once, few, many or a class for expanded clones.

>-|once|TRBV15|TRBJ2-5
TGTGCCACCAGCAGGGAAGCCACCAGAGGGGAGACCCAGTACTTC
CATSREATRGETQYF
>TRBD1|-|TRBV27|TRBJ1-5
TGTGCCAGCAGTTTATCGGGACAGGGGGGCAATCAGCCCCAGCATTTT
CASSLSGQGGNQPQHF
>-|-|TRBV28|TRBJ2-6
TGTGCCAGCATCTCTGGGGGGACGCGTTTCTCTGGGGCCAACGTCCTGACTTTC
CASISGGTRFSGANVLTF
>-|-|TRBV28|TRBJ2-4
TGTGCCAGTGGCGGGTCCGTTGAAAACATTCAGTACTTC
CASGGSVENIQYF
>-|-|TRBV4-2|TRBJ1-4
TGTGCCAGCAGCCAAGAGCGGTGGGAAAAACTGTTTTTT
CASSQERWEKLFF
>TRBD2|-|TRBV4-3|TRBJ2-1
TGCGCCAGCAGCCAAGATTTCGGACTAGCGGGAGGTGTCCACAATGAGCAGTTCTTC
CASSQDFGLAGGVHNEQFF
>-|-|TRBV5-8|TRBJ1-1
TGTGCCAGCAGCATAGGGAGGGTAACTTTCTTT
CASSIGRVTFF
>-|-|TRBV19|TRBJ1-4
TGTGCCAGTAGTATAACAGGGAGCGAAAAACTGTTTTTT
CASSITGSEKLFF
>TRBD2|-|TRBV6-5|TRBJ2-1
TGTGCCAGCAGGCCCGGGACTAGCGGGAGGCAGTTCTTC
CASRPGTSGRQFF
>-|-|TRBV19|TRBJ2-7
TGTGCCAGTAGTACCGCTGGGGGGGCTCTGGAGCAGTACTTC
CASSTAGGALEQYF
>-|-|TRBV2|TRBJ2-3
TGTGCCAGCAGACTCACAGATACGCAGTATTTT
CASRLTDTQYF
>TRBD1|-|TRBV27|TRBJ2-7
TGTGCCAGCAGTTGGGACAGGGGCCACGAGCAGTACTTC
CASSWDRGHEQYF
>TRBD2|-|TRBV19|TRBJ2-2
TGTGCCAGTAGTATGAGGCGAACTAGCGGGAACACCGGGGAGCTGTTTTTT
CASSMRRTSGNTGELFF